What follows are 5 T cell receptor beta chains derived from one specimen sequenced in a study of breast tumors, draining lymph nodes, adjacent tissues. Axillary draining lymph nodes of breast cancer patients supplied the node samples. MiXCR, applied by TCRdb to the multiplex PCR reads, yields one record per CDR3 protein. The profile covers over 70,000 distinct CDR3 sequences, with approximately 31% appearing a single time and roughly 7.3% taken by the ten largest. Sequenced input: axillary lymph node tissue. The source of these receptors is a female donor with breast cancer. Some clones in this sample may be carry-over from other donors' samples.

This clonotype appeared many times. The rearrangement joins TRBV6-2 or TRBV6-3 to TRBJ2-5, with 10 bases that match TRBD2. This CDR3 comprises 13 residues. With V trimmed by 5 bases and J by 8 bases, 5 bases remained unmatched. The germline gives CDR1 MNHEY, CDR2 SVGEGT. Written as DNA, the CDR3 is TGTGCCAGCAGTAAGCGGGAGGGTAGAACCCAGTACTTC. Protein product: CASSKREGRTQYF.

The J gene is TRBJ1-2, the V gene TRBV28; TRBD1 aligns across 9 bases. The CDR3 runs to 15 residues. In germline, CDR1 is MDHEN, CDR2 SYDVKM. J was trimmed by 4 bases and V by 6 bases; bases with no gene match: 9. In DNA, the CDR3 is TGTGCCAGCAGCCAGACGGGACAGGGAATCTATGGCTACACCTTC. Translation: CASSQTGQGIYGYTF.

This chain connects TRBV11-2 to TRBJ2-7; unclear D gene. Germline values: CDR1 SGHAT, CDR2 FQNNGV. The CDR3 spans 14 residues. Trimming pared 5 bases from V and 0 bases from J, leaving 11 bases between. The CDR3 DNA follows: TGTGCCAGCAGCCCCGACGGGCTCTCCTACGAGCAGTACTTC. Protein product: CASSPDGLSYEQYF.

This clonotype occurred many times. CDR3 DNA sequence: TGCGCCAGCAGCTTAGGCTCAACTGGAAACACCATATATTTT. Protein: CASSLGSTGNTIYF. The rearrangement joins TRBV5-1 to TRBJ1-3; D is undetermined. V was pared by 2 bases and J by 2 bases, with 8 bases between. Germline V gives CDR1 SGHRS, CDR2 YFSETQ. The CDR3 covers 14 residues.

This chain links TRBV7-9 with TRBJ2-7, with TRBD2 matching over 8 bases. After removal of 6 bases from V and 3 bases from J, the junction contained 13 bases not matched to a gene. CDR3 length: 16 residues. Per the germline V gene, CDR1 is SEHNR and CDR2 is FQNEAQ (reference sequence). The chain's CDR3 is CASSPTTSGSLYEQYF. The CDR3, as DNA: TGTGCCAGCAGTCCCACAACTAGCGGAAGCCTCTACGAGCAGTACTTC.